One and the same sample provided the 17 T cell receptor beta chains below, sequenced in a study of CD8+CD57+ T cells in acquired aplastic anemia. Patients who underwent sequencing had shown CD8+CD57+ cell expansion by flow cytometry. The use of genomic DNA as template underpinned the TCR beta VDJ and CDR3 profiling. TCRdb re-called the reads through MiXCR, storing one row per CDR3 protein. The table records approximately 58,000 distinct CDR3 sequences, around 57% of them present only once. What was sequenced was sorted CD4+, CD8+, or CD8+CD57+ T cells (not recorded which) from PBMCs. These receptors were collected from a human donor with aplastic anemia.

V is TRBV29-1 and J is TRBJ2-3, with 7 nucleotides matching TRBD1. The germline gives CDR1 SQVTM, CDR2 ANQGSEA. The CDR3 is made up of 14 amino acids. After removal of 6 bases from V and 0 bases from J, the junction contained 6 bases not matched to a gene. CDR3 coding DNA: TGCAGCGTCAAAGGGACAGCTAGCACAGATACGCAGTATTTT. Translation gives CSVKGTASTDTQYF.

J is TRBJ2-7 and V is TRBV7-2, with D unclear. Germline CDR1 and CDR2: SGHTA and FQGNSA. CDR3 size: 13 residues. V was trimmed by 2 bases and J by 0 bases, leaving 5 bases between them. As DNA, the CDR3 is TGTGCCAGCAGCTTAACAGACTCCTACGAGCAGTACTTC. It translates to CASSLTDSYEQYF.

The CDR3 coding sequence is TGTGCCAGCAGTGGGGGGGGCGGGACCAAAAACATTCAGTACTTC. Translated: CASSGGGGTKNIQYF. The genes are TRBV2 and TRBJ2-4, with TRBD2 as a possible D gene (7 bases). This CDR3 has 15 residues. Between the trimmed V and J ends, which lost 4 bases and 2 bases, there was a span of 12 bases. Germline loops: CDR1 SNHLY, CDR2 FYNNEI. The full variable domain, with the rest looked up from reference TRBV2 and TRBJ2-4, is EPEVTQTPSHQVTQMGQEVILRCVPISNHLYFYWYRQILGQKVEFLVSFYNNEISEKSEIFDDQFSVERPDGSNFTLKIRSTKLEDSAMYFCASSGGGGTKNIQYFGAGTRLSVL.

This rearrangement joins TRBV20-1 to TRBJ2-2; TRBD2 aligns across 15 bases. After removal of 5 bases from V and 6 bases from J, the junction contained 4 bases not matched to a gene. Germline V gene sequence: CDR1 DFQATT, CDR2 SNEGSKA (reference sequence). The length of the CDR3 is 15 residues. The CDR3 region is CSAEGTSGGPGELFF. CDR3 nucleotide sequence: TGCAGTGCTGAGGGGACTAGCGGGGGGCCCGGGGAGCTGTTTTTT.

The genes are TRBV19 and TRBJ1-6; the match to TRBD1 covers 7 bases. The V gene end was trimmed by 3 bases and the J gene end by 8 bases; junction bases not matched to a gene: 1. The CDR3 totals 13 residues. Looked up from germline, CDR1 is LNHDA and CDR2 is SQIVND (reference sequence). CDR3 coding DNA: TGTGCCAGTAGTATCGACAGGGATTCACCCCTCCACTTT. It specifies CASSIDRDSPLHF.

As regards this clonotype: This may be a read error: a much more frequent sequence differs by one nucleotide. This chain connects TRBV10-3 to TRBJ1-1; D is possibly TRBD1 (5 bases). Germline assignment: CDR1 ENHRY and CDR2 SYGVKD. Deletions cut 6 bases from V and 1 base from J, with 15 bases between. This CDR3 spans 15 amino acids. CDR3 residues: CAISHPGTANTEAFF. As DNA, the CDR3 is TGTGCCATCAGCCACCCCGGGACCGCGAACACTGAAGCTTTCTTT.

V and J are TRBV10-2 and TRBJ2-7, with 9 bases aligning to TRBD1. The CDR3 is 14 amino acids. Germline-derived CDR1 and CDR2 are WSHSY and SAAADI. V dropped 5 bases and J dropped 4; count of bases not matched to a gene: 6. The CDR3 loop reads CASSTGTGLYEQYV. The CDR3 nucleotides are TGCGCCAGCAGTACCGGGACAGGGTTGTACGAGCAGTACGTC.

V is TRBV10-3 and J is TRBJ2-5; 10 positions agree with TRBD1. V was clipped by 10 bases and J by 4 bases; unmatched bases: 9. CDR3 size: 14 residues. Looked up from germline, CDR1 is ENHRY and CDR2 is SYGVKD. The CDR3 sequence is CASSGTGEGETQYF. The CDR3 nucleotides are TGTGCCAGCTCCGGGACAGGGGAGGGAGAGACCCAGTACTTC.

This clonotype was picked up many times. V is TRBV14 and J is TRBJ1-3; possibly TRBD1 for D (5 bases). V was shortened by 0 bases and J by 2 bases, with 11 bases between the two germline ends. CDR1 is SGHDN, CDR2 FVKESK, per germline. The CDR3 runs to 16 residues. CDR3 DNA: TGTGCCAGCAGCCAAGATTATGGGGGGACTGGAAACACCATATATTTT. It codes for CASSQDYGGTGNTIYF.

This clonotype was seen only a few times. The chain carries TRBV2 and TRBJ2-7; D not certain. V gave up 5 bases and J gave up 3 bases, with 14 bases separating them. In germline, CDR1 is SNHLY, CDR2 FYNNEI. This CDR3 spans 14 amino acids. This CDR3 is CASSYEETNYEQYF. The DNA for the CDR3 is TGTGCCAGCAGTTACGAAGAAACCAACTACGAGCAGTACTTC.

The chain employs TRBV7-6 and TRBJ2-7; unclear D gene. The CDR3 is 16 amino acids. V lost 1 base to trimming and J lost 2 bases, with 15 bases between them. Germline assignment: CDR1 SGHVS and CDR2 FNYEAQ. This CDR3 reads CASSLEGRGYAYEQYF. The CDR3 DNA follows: TGTGCCAGCAGCTTAGAAGGAAGAGGATATGCCTACGAGCAGTACTTC.

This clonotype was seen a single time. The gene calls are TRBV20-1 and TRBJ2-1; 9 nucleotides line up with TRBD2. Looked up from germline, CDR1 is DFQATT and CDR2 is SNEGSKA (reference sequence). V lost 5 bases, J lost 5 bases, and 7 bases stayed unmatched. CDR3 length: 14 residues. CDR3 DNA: TGCAGTGCTTACGGGGCGGGAGGGGACAATGAGCAGTTCTTC. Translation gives CSAYGAGGDNEQFF.

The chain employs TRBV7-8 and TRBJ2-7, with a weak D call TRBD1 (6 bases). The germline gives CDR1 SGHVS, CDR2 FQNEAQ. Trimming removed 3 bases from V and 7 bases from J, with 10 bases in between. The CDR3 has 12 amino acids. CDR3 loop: CASSFRGREQYV. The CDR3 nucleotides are TGTGCCAGCAGCTTCAGGGGACGGGAGCAGTACGTC.

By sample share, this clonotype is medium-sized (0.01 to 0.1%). CDR3 nucleotide sequence: TGTGCCACCAGTCTCCTTGAAGAGACCCAGTACTTC. This encodes CATSLLEETQYF. The rearrangement uses TRBV15 and TRBJ2-5; D unresolved. V was cut by 6 bases and J by 3 bases, with 8 bases left in between. This CDR3 comprises 12 residues. Per germline, CDR1 LNHNV and CDR2 YYDKDF (reference sequence).

CDR3 loop: CAISESISRGAQYF. In DNA, the CDR3 is TGTGCCATCAGTGAGTCGATTTCTAGGGGGGCCCAGTACTTC. The rearrangement uses TRBV10-3 and TRBJ2-5; D possibly matches TRBD1 or TRBD2 (6 bases each). Germline CDR1 reads ENHRY; CDR2 reads SYGVKD. V shed 0 bases and J shed 9 bases, with 14 bases lying between them. The CDR3 contains 14 residues.

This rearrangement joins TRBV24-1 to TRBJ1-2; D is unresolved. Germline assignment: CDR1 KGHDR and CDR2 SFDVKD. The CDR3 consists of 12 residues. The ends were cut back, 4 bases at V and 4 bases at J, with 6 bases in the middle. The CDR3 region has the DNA TGTGCCACCAGTGACCGATCCTATGGCTACACCTTC. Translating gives CATSDRSYGYTF.

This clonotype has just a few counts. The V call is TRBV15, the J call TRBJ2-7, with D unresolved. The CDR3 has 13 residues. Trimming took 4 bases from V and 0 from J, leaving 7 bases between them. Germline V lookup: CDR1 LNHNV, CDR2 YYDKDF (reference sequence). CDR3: CATSKRNSYEQYF. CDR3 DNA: TGTGCCACCAGCAAGAGAAACTCCTACGAGCAGTACTTC.